Presented here are 25 T cell receptor beta chains from one specimen sequenced in a study of T cell responses to AZD1222 COVID-19 vaccine. Some clones are missing from TCRdb's copy, which holds only in-frame ones; the method was immunoSEQ multiplex PCR. The top ten hold 2% to 2.5% of the sample, which has about 110,000 clones, approximately 92% seen once. The specimen comprised peripheral blood, sampled 28 days after the second AZD1222 dose. The receptor set was obtained from an adult who received the AZD1222 COVID-19 vaccine.

CDR3 residues: CSVVSGTGEKLFF. Written as DNA, the CDR3 is TGCAGCGTTGTTTCCGGGACGGGTGAAAAACTGTTTTTT. V and J are TRBV29-1 and TRBJ1-4, with D perhaps TRBD1 (5 bases). Germline lookup yields CDR1 SQVTM and CDR2 ANQGSEA. CDR3 length: 13 amino acids. The V and J ends lost 4 bases and 7 bases respectively, with 13 bases between them.

The chain is built from TRBV28 and TRBJ2-5, with D unresolved. The CDR3 is 12 residues long. V gave up 1 base and J gave up 5 bases, with 5 bases separating them. The V gene's germline CDR1 is MDHEN and CDR2 SYDVKM. The CDR3 DNA sequence: TGTGCCAGCAGTTTATTGGAGGAGACCCAGTACTTC. Protein product: CASSLLEETQYF.

The V and J genes are TRBV2 and TRBJ2-4, with D uncertain. CDR3 length: 12 amino acids. The ends were cut back, 5 bases at V and 15 bases at J, with 17 bases in the middle. Germline lookup yields CDR1 SNHLY and CDR2 FYNNEI. The CDR3 coding sequence is TGTGCCAGCAGTTCGCGCAGGAGCGATCGGTACTTC. Protein product: CASSSRRSDRYF. Full variable domain (rest looked up from reference TRBV2 and TRBJ2-4): EPEVTQTPSHQVTQMGQEVILRCVPISNHLYFYWYRQILGQKVEFLVSFYNNEISEKSEIFDDQFSVERPDGSNFTLKIRSTKLEDSAMYFCASSSRRSDRYFGAGTRLSVL.

The chain joins TRBV19 to TRBJ2-5; the D is unclear. The CDR3 covers 14 residues. Looked up from germline, CDR1 is LNHDA and CDR2 is SQIVND (reference sequence). V was shortened by 2 bases and J by 2 bases, with 9 bases between the two germline ends. CDR3 in amino acids: CASSIRRQQETQYF. The CDR3 DNA reads TGTGCCAGTAGTATAAGAAGGCAGCAAGAGACCCAGTACTTC.

This clone was seen more than once but under ten times. The rearrangement links TRBV16 to TRBJ1-6; unclear D gene. The germline V and J ends were trimmed by 4 bases and 0 bases, with 7 bases remaining between them. Per the germline V gene, CDR1 is KGHSY and CDR2 is FQNENV. The CDR3 is 15 residues long. This CDR3 reads CASSPESSYNSPLHF. CDR3 bases: TGTGCCAGCAGCCCGGAAAGCTCCTATAATTCACCCCTCCACTTT.

This sequence joins TRBV19 and TRBJ1-6, with 7 bases matching TRBD1. The CDR3 runs to 14 residues. The J segment lost 10 bases and the V segment lost 6 bases, leaving 9 bases of the junction unmatched. Per the germline V gene, CDR1 is LNHDA and CDR2 is SQIVND (reference sequence). The CDR3 loop reads CASRTQGTGSPLHF. The DNA of the CDR3 is TGTGCCAGTAGAACACAGGGGACGGGCTCACCCCTCCACTTT.

The rearrangement links TRBV18 to TRBJ2-3; tentatively, D is TRBD2 (5 bases). The CDR3 contains 14 residues. Germline CDR1 reads KGHSH; CDR2 reads LQKENI. Trimming took off 5 bases at V and 1 base at J, with 10 bases between the two ends. CDR3 in DNA: TGTGCCAGCTCAACGGGGTTCCGCACAGATACGCAGTATTTT. Translation: CASSTGFRTDTQYF.

The rearrangement joins TRBV2 to TRBJ2-1; D gene unclear. Germline V gene lookup returns CDR1 SNHLY and CDR2 FYNNEI. Trimming stripped 4 bases from V and 3 bases from J, with 13 bases between. The CDR3 spans 15 residues. The CDR3: CASSASLPYYNEQFF. The CDR3 DNA sequence: TGTGCCAGCAGTGCTTCACTACCCTACTACAATGAGCAGTTCTTC.

The rearrangement joins TRBV6-2 or TRBV6-3 to TRBJ2-2; perhaps TRBD1 as D (6 bases). CDR1 and CDR2 from the germline V gene are MNHEY and SVGEGT. CDR3 length: 17 amino acids. Trimming shortened V by 4 bases and J by 6 bases, and 21 bases separated the two germline ends. The CDR3: CASSSVPGRGRSGELFF. In DNA form, the CDR3 reads TGTGCCAGCAGTTCCGTTCCGGGCAGGGGAAGATCCGGGGAGCTGTTTTTT.

J is TRBJ1-5 and V is TRBV21-1; TRBD1, as called in the table, went unchecked against the DNA. TRBV21-1 is a pseudogene. The CDR3 extends over 17 amino acids. CDR3 sequence: CASSNPEGTGLGQPQHF. In DNA form, the CDR3 reads TGTGCCAGCAGCAACCCCGAAGGAACAGGGTTGGGTCAGCCCCAGCATTTT.

V usage is TRBV27 and J usage is TRBJ2-7, with a tentative D call TRBD1 (5 bases). The germline V gene has CDR1 MNHEY and CDR2 SMNVEV (reference sequence). The CDR3 spans 15 residues. Trimming shortened V by 6 bases and J by 6 bases, and 21 bases separated the two germline ends. CDR3 amino acids: CASRPLTAEGAEQYF. The CDR3 bases are TGTGCCAGCAGACCTTTAACCGCGGAAGGGGCCGAGCAGTACTTC.

The chain joins TRBV5-6 to TRBJ1-2; 8 bases match TRBD1. The CDR3 totals 14 residues. CDR1 is SGHDT, CDR2 YYEEEE, per germline. Germline trimming cut 3 bases from V and 13 bases from J; bases unmatched to any gene: 14. The CDR3: CASSSMTGAHGGTF. The CDR3 region has the DNA TGTGCCAGCAGCTCTATGACAGGGGCTCACGGTGGCACCTTC. The variable domain in full, with the rest retrieved from reference TRBV5-6 and TRBJ1-2, is DAGVTQSPTHLIKTRGQQVTLRCSPKSGHDTVSWYQQALGQGPQFIFQYYEEEERQRGNFPDRFSGHQFPNYSSELNVNALLLGDSALYLCASSSMTGAHGGTFGSGTRLTVV.

This sequence joins TRBV19 and TRBJ1-2; 7 bases are a match to TRBD1. Unmatched junction bases numbered 11, after V lost 5 bases and J lost 5 bases. Germline CDR1 LNHDA, CDR2 SQIVND (reference sequence). The CDR3 contains 15 residues. CDR3 sequence reads: CASSSHRGGKYGYTF. The CDR3 region has the DNA TGTGCCAGTAGTTCCCACAGGGGTGGGAAGTATGGCTACACCTTC.

The rearrangement links TRBV24-1 to TRBJ1-5; the D gene is possibly TRBD1 (6 bases). The V gene lost 4 bases and the J gene lost 4 bases, with 10 bases spanning the gap. The V gene's germline CDR1 is KGHDR and CDR2 SFDVKD. The CDR3 contains 14 residues. The CDR3 reads CATSEHRVNQPQHF. In nucleotides, the CDR3 is TGTGCCACCAGTGAGCACAGGGTGAATCAGCCCCAGCATTTT.

The V call is TRBV5-1, the J call TRBJ1-1; D not certain. The length of the CDR3 is 13 residues. Germline V gene lookup returns CDR1 SGHRS and CDR2 YFSETQ. Trimming took off 3 bases at V and 5 bases at J, with 11 bases between the two ends. CDR3 DNA sequence: TGCGCCAGCAGCTCCGATCCGTGGACTGAAGCTTTCTTT. This encodes CASSSDPWTEAFF. Based on the CDR3 plus reference TRBV5-1 and TRBJ1-1, the full variable domain is KAGVTQTPRYLIKTRGQQVTLSCSPISGHRSVSWYQQTPGQGLQFLFEYFSETQRNKGNFPGRFSGRQFSNSRSEMNVSTLELGDSALYLCASSSDPWTEAFFGQGTRLTVV.

This chain joins TRBV5-1 and TRBJ2-3; TRBD2 might be the D (5 bases). Germline V gene data show CDR1 as SGHRS and CDR2 as YFSETQ. The V and J ends lost 3 bases and 5 bases respectively, with 22 bases between them. The CDR3 is made up of 17 amino acids. For the CDR3, the DNA is TGCGCCAGCAGCTCAAGAGAACACGCGGACTGGATAGATACGCAGTATTTT. Protein product: CASSSREHADWIDTQYF.

This chain connects TRBV2 to TRBJ1-5; 7 nucleotides agree with TRBD1. Looked up from germline, CDR1 is SNHLY and CDR2 is FYNNEI. J was trimmed by 2 bases and V by 6 bases; bases with no gene match: 7. The length of the CDR3 is 15 residues. The CDR3 is CASSDRVLGNQPQHF. CDR3 coding DNA: TGTGCCAGCAGCGACAGGGTTTTGGGCAATCAGCCCCAGCATTTT.

The gene calls are TRBV6-4 and TRBJ2-3; TRBD2 matches at 7 bases. Germline assignment: CDR1 MRHNA and CDR2 SNTAGT. Germline trimming cut 4 bases from V and 7 bases from J; bases unmatched to any gene: 2. The CDR3 has 12 residues. CDR3 in DNA: TGTGCCAGCAGTGGGGGGGGGAATACGCAGTATTTT. Encoded protein: CASSGGGNTQYF.

The chain is built from TRBV2 and TRBJ2-1; D is possibly TRBD2 (5 bases). CDR1 and CDR2 (germline): SNHLY, FYNNEI. With 4 bases removed from V and 0 bases from J, the gap between germline ends came to 10 bases. CDR3 length equals 15 residues. CDR3 nucleotide sequence: TGTGCCAGCAGTGTGGAGGTGAGCTCCTACAATGAGCAGTTCTTC. It translates to CASSVEVSSYNEQFF.

The gene calls are TRBV27 and TRBJ2-3; possible D gene TRBD2, 5 bases. This CDR3 contains 16 residues. Germline V gene lookup returns CDR1 MNHEY and CDR2 SMNVEV (reference sequence). Trimming removed 4 bases at V and 0 bases at J, with 14 bases between. Written as DNA, the CDR3 is TGTGCCAGCAGTTACCTAAGCGGCAGTAGCACAGATACGCAGTATTTT. Protein sequence: CASSYLSGSSTDTQYF.

The rearrangement links TRBV19 to TRBJ2-3; a possible D gene is TRBD1 (6 bases). This CDR3 is 17 amino acids long. From germline, CDR1 is LNHDA and CDR2 SQIVND (reference sequence). The V gene lost 3 bases and the J gene lost 4 bases, with 20 bases spanning the gap. CDR3 bases: TGTGCCAGTAGTATCTCCCCCAGGGGCCCCTTCGCAGATACGCAGTATTTT. This gives the protein CASSISPRGPFADTQYF.

A single count supports this clone. V gene TRBV7-2 combines with J gene TRBJ2-7, with 13 bases that match TRBD2. The CDR3 has 15 amino acids. With V trimmed by 4 bases and J by 7 bases, 7 bases remained unmatched. CDR1 and CDR2 (germline): SGHTA, FQGNSA. The CDR3 DNA sequence: TGTGCCAGCAGCTCGGGGACTAGCGGGGCGTTGGAGCAGTACTTC. This codes for CASSSGTSGALEQYF. The full variable domain, rest sourced from reference TRBV7-2 and TRBJ2-7, is GAGVSQSPSNKVTEKGKDVELRCDPISGHTALYWYRQSLGQGLEFLIYFQGNSAPDKSGLPSDRFSAERTGGSVSTLTIQRTQQEDSAVYLCASSSGTSGALEQYFGPGTRLTVT.

V usage is TRBV7-8 and J usage is TRBJ2-7, with no clear D. This CDR3 spans 14 amino acids. CDR1 and CDR2 (germline): SGHVS, FQNEAQ. Trimming took 5 bases from V and 8 from J, leaving 19 bases between them. The CDR3, as DNA: TGTGCCAGCAGCCCGGACCGCCTCCTGAGGAAGCAGTACTTC. Its translation is CASSPDRLLRKQYF.

This chain links TRBV6-6 with TRBJ1-6, with 12 bases identical to TRBD1. This CDR3 has 15 amino acids. V lost 5 bases and J lost 6; bases outside the gene matches: 2. CDR1 and CDR2 (germline): MNHNY, SVGAGI (reference sequence). The CDR3 loop reads CASSRDRGLNSPLHF. The CDR3 DNA is TGTGCCAGCAGTCGGGACAGGGGGCTTAATTCACCCCTCCACTTT.

The rearrangement joins TRBV19 to TRBJ1-5, with a tentative D call TRBD1 (6 bases). The CDR3 is 15 residues long. V was trimmed by 6 bases and J by 6 bases, leaving 18 bases between them. Germline CDR1 and CDR2: LNHDA and SQIVND (reference sequence). Here the CDR3 reads CASRGLGTSSQPQHF. CDR3 DNA: TGTGCCAGTAGGGGTTTGGGGACATCCAGTCAGCCCCAGCATTTT.